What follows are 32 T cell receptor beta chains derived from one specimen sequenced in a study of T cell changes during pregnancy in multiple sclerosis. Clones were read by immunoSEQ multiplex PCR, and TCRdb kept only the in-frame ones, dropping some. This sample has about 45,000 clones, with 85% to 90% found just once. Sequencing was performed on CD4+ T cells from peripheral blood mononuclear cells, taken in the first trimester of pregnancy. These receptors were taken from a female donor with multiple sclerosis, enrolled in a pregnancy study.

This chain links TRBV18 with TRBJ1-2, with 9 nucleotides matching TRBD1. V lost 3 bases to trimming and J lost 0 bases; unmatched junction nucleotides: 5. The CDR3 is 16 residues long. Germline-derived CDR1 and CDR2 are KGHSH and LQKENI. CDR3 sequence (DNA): TGTGCCAGCTCACCCCTCAACAGGGGGCCTAACTATGGCTACACCTTC. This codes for CASSPLNRGPNYGYTF.

The CDR3 DNA reads as TGTGCCAGCAGACCCGGGACTAGCGGGACCGAGCAGTACTTC. Encoded protein: CASRPGTSGTEQYF. The chain joins TRBV7-2 to TRBJ2-7; 13 nucleotides agree with TRBD2. Trimming removed 6 bases from V and 6 bases from J; junction bases left unmatched: 5. The CDR3 loop spans 14 amino acids. Germline lookup yields CDR1 SGHTA and CDR2 FQGNSA.

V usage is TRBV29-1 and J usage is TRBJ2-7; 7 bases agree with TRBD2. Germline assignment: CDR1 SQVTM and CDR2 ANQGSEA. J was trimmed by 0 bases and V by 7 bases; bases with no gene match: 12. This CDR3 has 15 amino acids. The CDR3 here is CSARMSSGLSYEQYF. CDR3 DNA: TGCAGCGCCCGAATGTCTAGCGGACTCTCCTACGAGCAGTACTTC.

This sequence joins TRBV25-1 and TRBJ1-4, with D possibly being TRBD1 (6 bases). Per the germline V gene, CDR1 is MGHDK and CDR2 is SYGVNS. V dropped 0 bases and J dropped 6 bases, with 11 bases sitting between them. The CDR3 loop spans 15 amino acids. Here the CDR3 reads CASSEYGRGDEKLFF. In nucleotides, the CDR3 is TGTGCCAGCAGTGAATACGGCAGGGGCGATGAAAAACTGTTTTTT. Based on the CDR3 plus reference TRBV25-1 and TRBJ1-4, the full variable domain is EADIYQTPRYLVIGTGKKITLECSQTMGHDKMYWYQQDPGMELHLIHYSYGVNSTEKGDLSSESTVSRIRTEHFPLTLESARPSHTSQYLCASSEYGRGDEKLFFGSGTQLSVL.

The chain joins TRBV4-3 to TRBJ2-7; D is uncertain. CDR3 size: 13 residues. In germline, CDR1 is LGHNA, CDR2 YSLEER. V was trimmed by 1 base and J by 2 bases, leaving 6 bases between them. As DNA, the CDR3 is TGCGCCAGCAGCCAAGGACTGGCCTACGAGCAGTACTTC. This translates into CASSQGLAYEQYF.

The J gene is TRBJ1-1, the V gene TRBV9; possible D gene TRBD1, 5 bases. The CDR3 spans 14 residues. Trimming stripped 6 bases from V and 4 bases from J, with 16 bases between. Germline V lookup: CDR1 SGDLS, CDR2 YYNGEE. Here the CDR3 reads CASTSGQGSTEAFF. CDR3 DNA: TGTGCCAGCACCTCTGGCCAGGGTAGCACTGAAGCTTTCTTT.

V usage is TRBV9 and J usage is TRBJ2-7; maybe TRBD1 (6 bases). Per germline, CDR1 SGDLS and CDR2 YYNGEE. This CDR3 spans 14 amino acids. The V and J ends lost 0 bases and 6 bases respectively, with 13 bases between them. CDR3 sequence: CASSVGPQGREQYF. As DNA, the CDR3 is TGTGCCAGCAGCGTAGGTCCACAGGGTCGCGAGCAGTACTTC.

The CDR3 DNA follows: TGTGCCAGCAGCTTCGTCTCCCTAGCGGTACACGAGCAGTACTTC. Protein sequence: CASSFVSLAVHEQYF. This chain links TRBV7-8 with TRBJ2-7; 7 bases agree with TRBD2. With 3 bases clipped from V and 5 bases from J, the junction kept 10 bases outside the gene matches. The CDR3 is 15 amino acids. Germline-derived CDR1 and CDR2 are SGHVS and FQNEAQ.

The CDR3 here is CASSLQETQYF. CDR3 DNA: TGTGCCAGCAGTCTACAAGAGACCCAGTACTTC. The V and J genes are TRBV27 and TRBJ2-5; D not resolved. CDR1 and CDR2 (germline): MNHEY, SMNVEV (reference sequence). Trimming took 5 bases from V and 2 from J, leaving 3 bases between them. This CDR3 is 11 amino acids long.

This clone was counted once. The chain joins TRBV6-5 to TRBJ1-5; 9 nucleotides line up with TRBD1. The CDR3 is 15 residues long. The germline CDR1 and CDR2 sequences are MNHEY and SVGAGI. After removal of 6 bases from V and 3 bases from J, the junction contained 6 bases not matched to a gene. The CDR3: CASSPDRGANQPQHF. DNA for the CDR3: TGTGCCAGCAGCCCGGACAGGGGCGCCAATCAGCCCCAGCATTTT.

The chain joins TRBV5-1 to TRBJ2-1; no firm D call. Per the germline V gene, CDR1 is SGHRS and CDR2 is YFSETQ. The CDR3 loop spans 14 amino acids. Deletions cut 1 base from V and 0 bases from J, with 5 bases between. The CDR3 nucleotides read TGCGCCAGCAGCTTGTCCAACTCCTACAATGAGCAGTTCTTC. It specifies CASSLSNSYNEQFF. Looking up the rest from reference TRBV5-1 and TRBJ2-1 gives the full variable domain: KAGVTQTPRYLIKTRGQQVTLSCSPISGHRSVSWYQQTPGQGLQFLFEYFSETQRNKGNFPGRFSGRQFSNSRSEMNVSTLELGDSALYLCASSLSNSYNEQFFGPGTRLTVL.

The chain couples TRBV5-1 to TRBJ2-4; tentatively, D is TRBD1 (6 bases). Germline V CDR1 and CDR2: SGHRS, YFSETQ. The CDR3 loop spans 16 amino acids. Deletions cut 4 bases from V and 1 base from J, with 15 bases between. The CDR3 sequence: CASSPTGLGAKNIQYF. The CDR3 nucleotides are TGCGCCAGCAGCCCCACAGGGTTAGGGGCCAAAAACATTCAGTACTTC.

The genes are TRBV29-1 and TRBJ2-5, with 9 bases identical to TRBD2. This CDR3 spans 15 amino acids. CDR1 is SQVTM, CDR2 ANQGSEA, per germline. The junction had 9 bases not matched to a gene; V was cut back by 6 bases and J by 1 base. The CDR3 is CSVAGGRVPQETQYF. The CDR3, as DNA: TGCAGCGTAGCGGGGGGCAGGGTACCCCAAGAGACCCAGTACTTC.

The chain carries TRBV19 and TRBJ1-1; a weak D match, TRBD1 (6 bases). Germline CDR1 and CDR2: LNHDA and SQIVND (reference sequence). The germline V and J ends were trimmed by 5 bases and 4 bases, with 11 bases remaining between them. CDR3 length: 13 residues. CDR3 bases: TGTGCCAGTAGTTACAGGGAGGGCACTGAAGCTTTCTTT. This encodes CASSYREGTEAFF.

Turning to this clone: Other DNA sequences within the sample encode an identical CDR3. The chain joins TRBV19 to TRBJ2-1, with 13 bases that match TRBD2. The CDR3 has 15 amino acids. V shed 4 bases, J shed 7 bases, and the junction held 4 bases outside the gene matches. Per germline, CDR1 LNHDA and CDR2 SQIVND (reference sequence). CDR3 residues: CASSTLAGGPNEQFF. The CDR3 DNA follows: TGTGCCAGTAGTACACTAGCGGGAGGGCCTAATGAGCAGTTCTTC.

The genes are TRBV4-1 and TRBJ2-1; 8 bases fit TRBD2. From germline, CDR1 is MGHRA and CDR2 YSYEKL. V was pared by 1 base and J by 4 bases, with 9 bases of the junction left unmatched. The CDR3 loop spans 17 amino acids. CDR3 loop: CASSQGPGGLPYNEQFF. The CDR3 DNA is TGCGCCAGCAGCCAAGGGCCGGGAGGGTTGCCTTACAATGAGCAGTTCTTC.

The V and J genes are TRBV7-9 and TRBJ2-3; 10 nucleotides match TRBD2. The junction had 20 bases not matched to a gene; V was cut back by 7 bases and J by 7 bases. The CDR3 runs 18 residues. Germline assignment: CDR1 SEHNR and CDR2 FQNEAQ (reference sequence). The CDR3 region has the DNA TGTGCCAGCAACGTACCTATGGGTCTAGCGGGAGAGATGAATACGCAGTATTTT. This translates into CASNVPMGLAGEMNTQYF.

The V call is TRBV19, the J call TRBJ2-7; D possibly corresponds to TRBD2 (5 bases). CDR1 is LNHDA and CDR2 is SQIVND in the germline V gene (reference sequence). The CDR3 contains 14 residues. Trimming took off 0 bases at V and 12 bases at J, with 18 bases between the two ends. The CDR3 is CASSIEIRGSPLYF. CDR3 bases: TGTGCCAGTAGTATAGAGATACGGGGATCCCCTCTGTACTTC.

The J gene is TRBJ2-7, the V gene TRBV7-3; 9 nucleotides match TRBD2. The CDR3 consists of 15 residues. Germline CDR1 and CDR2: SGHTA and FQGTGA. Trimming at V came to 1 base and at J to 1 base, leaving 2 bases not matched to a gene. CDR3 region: CASSLMAGGSYEQYF. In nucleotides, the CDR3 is TGTGCCAGCAGCTTAATGGCGGGAGGGTCCTACGAGCAGTACTTC.

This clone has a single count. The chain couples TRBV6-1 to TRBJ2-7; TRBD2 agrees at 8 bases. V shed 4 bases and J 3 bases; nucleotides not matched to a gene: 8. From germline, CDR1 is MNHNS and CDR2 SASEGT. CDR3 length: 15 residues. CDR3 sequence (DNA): TGTGCCAGCAGTGTCCTGGCGGGGGGCAGCTACGAGCAGTACTTC. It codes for CASSVLAGGSYEQYF.

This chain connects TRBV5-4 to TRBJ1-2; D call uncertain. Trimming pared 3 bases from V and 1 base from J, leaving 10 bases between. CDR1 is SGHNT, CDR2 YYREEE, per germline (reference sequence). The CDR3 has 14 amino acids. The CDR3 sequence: CASSSLLINYGYTF. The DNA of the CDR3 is TGTGCCAGCAGCTCCCTACTGATTAACTATGGCTACACCTTC.

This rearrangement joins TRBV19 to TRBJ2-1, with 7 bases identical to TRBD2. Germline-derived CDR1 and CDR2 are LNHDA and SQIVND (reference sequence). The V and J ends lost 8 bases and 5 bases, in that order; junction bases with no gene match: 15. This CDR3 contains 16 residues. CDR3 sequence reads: CASVLGNIAGHNEQFF. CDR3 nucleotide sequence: TGTGCCAGTGTTCTGGGGAACATAGCGGGCCACAATGAGCAGTTCTTC.

In DNA form, the CDR3 reads TGTGCCAGTAGGCCCACACAGGGACCTGGAAACACCATATATTTT. The encoded protein is CASRPTQGPGNTIYF. The chain employs TRBV19 and TRBJ1-3; possibly TRBD1 for D (6 bases). Trimming shortened V by 6 bases and J by 2 bases, and 14 bases separated the two germline ends. CDR3 length equals 15 residues. CDR1 and CDR2 from the germline V gene are LNHDA and SQIVND (reference sequence). Filled out from reference TRBV19 and TRBJ1-3, the complete variable domain reads DGGITQSPKYLFRKEGQNVTLSCEQNLNHDAMYWYRQDPGQGLRLIYYSQIVNDFQKGDIAEGYSVSREKKESFPLTVTSAQKNPTAFYLCASRPTQGPGNTIYFGEGSWLTVV.

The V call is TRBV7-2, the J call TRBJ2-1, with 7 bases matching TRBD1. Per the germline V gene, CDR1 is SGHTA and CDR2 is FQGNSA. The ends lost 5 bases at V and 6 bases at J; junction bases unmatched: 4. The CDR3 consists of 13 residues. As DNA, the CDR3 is TGTGCCAGCAGCGCCGACAGGGCCAATGAGCAGTTCTTC. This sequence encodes CASSADRANEQFF.

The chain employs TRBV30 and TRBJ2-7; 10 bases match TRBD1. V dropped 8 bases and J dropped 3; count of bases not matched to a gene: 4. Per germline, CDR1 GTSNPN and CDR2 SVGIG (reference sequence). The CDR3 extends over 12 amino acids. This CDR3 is CASRTGGYEQYF. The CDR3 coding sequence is TGTGCCAGCCGGACAGGGGGCTACGAGCAGTACTTC.

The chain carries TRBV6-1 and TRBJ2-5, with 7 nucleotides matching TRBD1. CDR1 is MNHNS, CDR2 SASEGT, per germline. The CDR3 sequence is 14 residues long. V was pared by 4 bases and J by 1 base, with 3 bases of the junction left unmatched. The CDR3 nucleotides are TGTGCCAGCAGTGCAGGGACAGCCCAAGAGACCCAGTACTTC. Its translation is CASSAGTAQETQYF.

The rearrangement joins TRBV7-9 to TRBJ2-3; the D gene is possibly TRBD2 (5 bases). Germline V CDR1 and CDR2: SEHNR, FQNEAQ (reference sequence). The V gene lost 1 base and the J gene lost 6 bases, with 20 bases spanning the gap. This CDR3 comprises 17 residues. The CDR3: CASSLGRLARKPDTQYF. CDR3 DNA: TGTGCCAGCAGCTTAGGCAGGCTAGCTCGTAAGCCGGATACGCAGTATTTT.

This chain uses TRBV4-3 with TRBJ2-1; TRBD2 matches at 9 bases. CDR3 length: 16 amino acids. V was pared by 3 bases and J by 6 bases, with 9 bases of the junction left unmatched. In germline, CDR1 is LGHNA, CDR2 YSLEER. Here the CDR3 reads CASSQAGASGTNEQFF. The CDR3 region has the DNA TGCGCCAGCAGCCAGGCAGGGGCTAGCGGGACCAATGAGCAGTTCTTC.

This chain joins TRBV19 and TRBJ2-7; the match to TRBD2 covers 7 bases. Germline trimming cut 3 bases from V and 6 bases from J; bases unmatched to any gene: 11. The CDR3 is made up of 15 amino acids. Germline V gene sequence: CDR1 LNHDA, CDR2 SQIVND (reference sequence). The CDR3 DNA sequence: TGTGCCAGTAGTATCGCGGCGGGAGTCGGGGGCGAGCAGTACTTC. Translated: CASSIAAGVGGEQYF.

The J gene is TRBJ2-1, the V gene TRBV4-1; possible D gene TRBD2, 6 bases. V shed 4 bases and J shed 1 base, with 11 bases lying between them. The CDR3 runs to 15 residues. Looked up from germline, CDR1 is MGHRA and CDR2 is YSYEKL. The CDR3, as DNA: TGCGCCAGCAGCCGTTTGGGACTGTCCTACAATGAGCAGTTCTTC. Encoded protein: CASSRLGLSYNEQFF.

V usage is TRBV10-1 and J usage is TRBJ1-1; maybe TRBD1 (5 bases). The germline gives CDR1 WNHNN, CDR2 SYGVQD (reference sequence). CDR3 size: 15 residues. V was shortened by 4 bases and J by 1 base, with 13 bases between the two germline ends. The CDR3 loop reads CASSGRTGGNTEAFF. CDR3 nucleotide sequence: TGCGCCAGCAGTGGTAGGACGGGGGGGAACACTGAAGCTTTCTTT.

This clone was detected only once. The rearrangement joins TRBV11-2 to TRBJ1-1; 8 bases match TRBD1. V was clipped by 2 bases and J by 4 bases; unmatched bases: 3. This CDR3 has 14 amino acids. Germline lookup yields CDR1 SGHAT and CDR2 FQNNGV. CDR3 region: CASSLQGAGTEAFF. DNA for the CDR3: TGTGCCAGCAGCTTACAGGGGGCTGGCACTGAAGCTTTCTTT.